What follows is one T cell receptor beta chain and its context. Method: immunoSEQ multiplex PCR; TCRdb's copy keeps in-frame clones and lacks some. The sample includes a few hundred thousand clones, about 90% of them seen just once. These data originate in a study of blood T cell repertoires in COVID-19. CDR1 DFQATT and CDR2 SNEGSKA come from the germline V gene (reference sequence). This CDR3 spans 12 amino acids. With 3 bases clipped from V and 7 bases from J, the junction kept 4 bases outside the gene matches. Sequenced input: peripheral blood. The TCR was taken from a woman in her thirties with COVID-19, enrolled during active disease. V gene TRBV20-1 combines with J gene TRBJ1-2, with TRBD1 matching over 8 bases. The CDR3 sequence is CSASLRGPGYTF. The CDR3, as DNA: TGCAGTGCTAGTCTCAGGGGGCCTGGCTACACCTTC.